This T cell receptor beta chain was sequenced during a study of blood T cell repertoires in COVID-19. On the study more broadly: COVID-19 samples, acute and convalescent, were from the United States, Italy and Spain. PBMCs, B-cell-depleted T cells, or T cells provided the cDNA or gDNA that made up the material.

CDR1 and CDR2 (germline): SQVTM, ANQGSEA. The CDR3 extends over 12 amino acids. The germline V and J ends were trimmed by 8 bases and 6 bases, with 16 bases remaining between them. Authors' analysis steps: Nucleated cell number was recorded as an estimate derived from reference gene primer amplification. TCRdb's copy holds only in-frame clones and misses some; the assay was immunoSEQ multiplex PCR. The DNA was the basis for D and trimming; V, J and clone size are from that table. The sample includes about 53,000 clones, 81% of them seen just once. This clonotype originated in a woman of 80 years or more with COVID-19, enrolled during active disease. The J gene is TRBJ1-1, the V gene TRBV29-1; D not certain. Sample: peripheral blood. CDR3 DNA: TGCAGCATCACCCGGGGATGGGCTGAAGCTTTCTTT. Translating it yields CSITRGWAEAFF. Full variable domain (remainder filled in from reference TRBV29-1 and TRBJ1-1): SAVISQKPSRDICQRGTSLTIQCQVDSQVTMMFWYRQQPGQSLTLIATANQGSEATYESGFVIDKFPISRPNLTFSTLTVSNMSPEDSSIYLCSITRGWAEAFFGQGTRLTVV.